This paragraph reports one TCR beta chain. Its binding antigen is unknown. There are no base qualities to consult, and no much larger clone falls within one base. The entry originates in a study of OX40 agonist ivuxolimab in advanced cancers. About the full investigation: Ivuxolimab was a fully human IgG2 agonistic monoclonal antibody targeting the costimulatory receptor OX40 (CD134). Intravenous ivuxolimab was administered to patients every 2 weeks at six dose levels: 0.01, 0.1, 0.3, 1.5, 3 and 10 mg/kg. Among the approximately 50 dose-escalation patients, around 19 had hepatocellular carcinoma, around 15 melanoma, 9 renal cell carcinoma and 9 head and neck cancer. In the dose-escalation cohort, 70% to 90% of patients were male, and the mean age was roughly 60 years with a range of about 20 to 80. Patients were allowed to have had prior anti-PD-1, anti-PD-L1 or anti-CTLA-4 therapy, and around 41% of the dose-escalation patients had previously received checkpoint inhibitors. Partial responses occurred in three dose-escalation patients, of whom one had hepatocellular carcinoma and two had cutaneous melanoma. The point of sequencing TCRbeta in the periphery was to test whether ivuxolimab changed TCR sequence diversity and drove clonal T-cell expansion. The monotherapy dose-escalation portion (N ≈ 55 patients) of the phase I ivuxolimab trial is reported in the paper. Study-wide conclusions, independent of this receptor: Low levels of normalized T-cell clonal expansion were also shown by some nonresponding patients. Clonal expansion of both CD4+ and CD8+ blood T cells was observed from baseline to week 6 at doses 0.1 to 3.0 mg/kg. In partial responders in the 0.1-3.0 mg/kg groups, normalized peripheral clonal expansion was found to be among the lowest, especially among CD8+ T cells. Antigen specificity was not determined for the clonally expanded peripheral T cells. After ivuxolimab, CD8+ T cells had more expanded clones than CD4+ T cells on average.

The germline V gene encodes CDR1 SGHRS and CDR2 YFSETQ. The CDR3 measures 15 amino acids from cysteine to phenylalanine. The sequence is cut down to CDR3 DNA, 45 bases in frame from base 1. V is reduced by 5 bases and J by 9 bases, leaving a spacing of 21 bases between them. The trial excluded patients who had a history of autoimmune disease or who were on systemic immunosuppression. Peripheral blood for TCR sequencing was drawn from every dose cohort at baseline, at cycle 4 day 1 and at cycle 7 day 1. The samples were drawn from a first-in-human, open-label, multicenter phase I dose-escalation trial of ivuxolimab. Adults with locally advanced or metastatic melanoma, renal cell, hepatocellular, or head and neck squamous cell carcinoma were enrolled in the trial. CD4+ and CD8+ T cells were sorted separately from peripheral blood before TCR sequencing. Genomic DNA was isolated from the sorted cells so that the TCRbeta CDR3 region could be sequenced. TCRbeta CDR3 regions were sequenced using the immunoSEQ Assay. Drawn from immuneACCESS, this table holds only the in-frame rearrangements with V and J called that TCRdb kept. Clones are partly lost; checked studies trace under half to an unresolved V gene and leave the rest unexplained. For this sample the table gives fewer than 80,000 clones, of which around 86% were detected only once. About 0.7% of the sample rests with the top ten.

This TCR was sampled from an adult with an advanced solid tumor such as melanoma, head and neck, liver or kidney cancer. Sequenced material: CD4+ or CD8+ T cells sorted from blood, taken in a trial of the OX40 agonist ivuxolimab. This chain joins TRBV5-1 to TRBJ2-1; the D region may be TRBD1 or TRBD2, each matching 5 bases equally. The DNA is TGCGCCAGCAGTCCAGGGCACGGGAAAGCGATTGAGCAGTTCTTC. Translated, this is CASSPGHGKAIEQFF.